This T cell receptor beta chain was retrieved from a study of OX40 agonist ivuxolimab in advanced cancers. Study details: Three patients, one with hepatocellular carcinoma and two with cutaneous melanoma, achieved partial responses.

Germline values: CDR1 MGHRA, CDR2 YSYEKL. V was pared by 7 bases and J by 10 bases, with 17 bases between. This CDR3 contains 14 residues. Here immunoSEQ multiplex PCR was the method, and the copy in TCRdb shows in-frame clones only, minus some. The sample lists about 93,000 clones; about 91% were seen once. The sequence was collected from an adult with an advanced solid tumor such as melanoma, head and neck, liver or kidney cancer. This chain joins TRBV4-1 and TRBJ1-6; a weak D match, TRBD1 (6 bases). This material consisted of CD4+ or CD8+ T cells sorted from blood, taken in a trial of the OX40 agonist ivuxolimab. CDR3 region: CASNSKGGRSPLHF. DNA of the CDR3: TGCGCCAGCAACTCAAAGGGGGGTAGATCACCCCTCCACTTT.